This T cell receptor beta chain is drawn from a study of OX40 agonist ivuxolimab in advanced cancers. The V end lost 6 bases, the J end lost 0 bases, and 12 bases lay between the germline ends. From germline, CDR1 is MNHEY and CDR2 SMNVEV (reference sequence). The CDR3 runs 15 residues. Assay used: immunoSEQ multiplex PCR; TCRdb lists only in-frame clones, some missing. The sample lists 55,000 to 75,000 clones, around 93% seen once, with around 4% in the top ten. This receptor was taken from an adult with an advanced solid tumor such as melanoma, head and neck, liver or kidney cancer. The starting material was CD4+ or CD8+ T cells sorted from blood, obtained in a trial of the OX40 agonist ivuxolimab. The chain carries TRBV27 and TRBJ2-1; D might be TRBD1 or TRBD2, each matching 5 bases. The CDR3 DNA is TGTGCCAGCAGCACCAGGGACGACTCCTACAATGAGCAGTTCTTC. Its translation: CASSTRDDSYNEQFF.